Reported below is one T cell receptor (beta chain). The data belong to a study of control samples from healthy donors and cancer patients. Profiled with immunoSEQ multiplex PCR; TCRdb holds only in-frame clones, not every one. The sample comprises about 92,000 clones, approximately 78% of which are singletons, and around 9.5% rests with the top ten. Between the trimmed V and J ends, which lost 5 bases and 5 bases, there was a span of 9 bases. The CDR3 runs 13 residues. Per the germline V gene, CDR1 is SEHNR and CDR2 is FQNEAQ (reference sequence). This TCR was sampled from a woman in her fifties or sixties in good health. The chain links TRBV7-9 to TRBJ2-2; D uncertain. The sample comprised blood. DNA for the CDR3: TGTGCCAGCAGCGCCTCTTGGACCGGGGAGCTGTTTTTT. This translates into CASSASWTGELFF.